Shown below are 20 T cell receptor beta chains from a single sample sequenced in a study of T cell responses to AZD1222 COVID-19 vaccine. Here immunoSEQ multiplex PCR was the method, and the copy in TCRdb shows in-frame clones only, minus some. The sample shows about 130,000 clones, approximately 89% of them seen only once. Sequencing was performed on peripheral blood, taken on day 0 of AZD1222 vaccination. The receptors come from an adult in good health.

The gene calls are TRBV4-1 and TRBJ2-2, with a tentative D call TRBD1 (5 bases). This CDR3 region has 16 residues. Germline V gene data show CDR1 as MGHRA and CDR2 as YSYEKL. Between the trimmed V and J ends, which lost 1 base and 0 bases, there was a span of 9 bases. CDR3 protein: CASSQVPGPNTGELFF. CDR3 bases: TGCGCCAGCAGCCAAGTCCCAGGGCCGAACACCGGGGAGCTGTTTTTT.

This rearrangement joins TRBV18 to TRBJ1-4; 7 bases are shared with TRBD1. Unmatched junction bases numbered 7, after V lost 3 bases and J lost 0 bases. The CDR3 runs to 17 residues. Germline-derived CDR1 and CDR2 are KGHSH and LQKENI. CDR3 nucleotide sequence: TGTGCCAGCTCACCTCCCGGGACAGCTGCAACTAATGAAAAACTGTTTTTT. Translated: CASSPPGTAATNEKLFF.

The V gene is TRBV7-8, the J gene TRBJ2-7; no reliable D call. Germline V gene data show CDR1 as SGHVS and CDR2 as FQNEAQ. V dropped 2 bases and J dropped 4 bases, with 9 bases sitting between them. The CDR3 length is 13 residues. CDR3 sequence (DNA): TGTGCCAGCAGCTTAAGACAAACTTACGAGCAGTACTTC. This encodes CASSLRQTYEQYF.

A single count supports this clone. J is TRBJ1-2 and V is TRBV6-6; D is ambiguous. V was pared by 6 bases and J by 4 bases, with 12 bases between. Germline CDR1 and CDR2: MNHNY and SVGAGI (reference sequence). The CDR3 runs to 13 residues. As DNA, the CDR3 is TGTGCCAGCAGCGAGGACCGGGCCTATGGCTACACCTTC. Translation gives CASSEDRAYGYTF.

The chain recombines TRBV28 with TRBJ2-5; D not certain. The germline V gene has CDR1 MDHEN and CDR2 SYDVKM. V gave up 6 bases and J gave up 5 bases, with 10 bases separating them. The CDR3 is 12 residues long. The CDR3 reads CASRSELETQYF. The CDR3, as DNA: TGTGCCAGCAGATCTGAATTGGAGACCCAGTACTTC.

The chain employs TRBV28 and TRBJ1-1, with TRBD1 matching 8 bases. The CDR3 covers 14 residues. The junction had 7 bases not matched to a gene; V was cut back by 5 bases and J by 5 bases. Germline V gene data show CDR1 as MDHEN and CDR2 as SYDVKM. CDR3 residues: CASSPRTGRTEAFF. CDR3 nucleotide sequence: TGTGCCAGCAGTCCGCGGACAGGGCGGACTGAAGCTTTCTTT. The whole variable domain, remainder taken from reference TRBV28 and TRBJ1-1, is DVKVTQSSRYLVKRTGEKVFLECVQDMDHENMFWYRQDPGLGLRLIYFSYDVKMKEKGDIPEGYSVSREKKERFSLILESASTNQTSMYLCASSPRTGRTEAFFGQGTRLTVV.

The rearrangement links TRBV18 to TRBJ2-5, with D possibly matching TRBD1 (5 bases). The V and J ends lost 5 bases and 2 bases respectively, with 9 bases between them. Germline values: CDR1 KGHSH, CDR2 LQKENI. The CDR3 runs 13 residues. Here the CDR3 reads CASSRGQQETQYF. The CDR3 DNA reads TGTGCCAGCTCAAGGGGCCAACAAGAGACCCAGTACTTC.

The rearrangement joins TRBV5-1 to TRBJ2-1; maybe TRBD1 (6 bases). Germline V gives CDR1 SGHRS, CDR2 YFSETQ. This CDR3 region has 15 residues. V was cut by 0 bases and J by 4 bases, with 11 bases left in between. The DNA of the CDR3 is TGCGCCAGCAGCTTGGTTAGGGACAAATACAATGAGCAGTTCTTC. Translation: CASSLVRDKYNEQFF.

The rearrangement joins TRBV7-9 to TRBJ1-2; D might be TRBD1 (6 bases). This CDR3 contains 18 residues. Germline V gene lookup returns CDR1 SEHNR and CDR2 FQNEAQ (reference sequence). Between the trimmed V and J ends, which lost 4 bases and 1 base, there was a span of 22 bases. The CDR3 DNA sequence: TGTGCCAGCAGCTCCTCGCCGGGAGGGGACACGCATAACTATGGCTACACCTTC. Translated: CASSSSPGGDTHNYGYTF.

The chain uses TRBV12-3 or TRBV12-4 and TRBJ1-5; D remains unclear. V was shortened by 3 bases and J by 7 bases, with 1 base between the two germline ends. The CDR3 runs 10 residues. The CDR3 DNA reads TGTGCCAGCAGTTTCCAGCCCCAGCATTTT. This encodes CASSFQPQHF.

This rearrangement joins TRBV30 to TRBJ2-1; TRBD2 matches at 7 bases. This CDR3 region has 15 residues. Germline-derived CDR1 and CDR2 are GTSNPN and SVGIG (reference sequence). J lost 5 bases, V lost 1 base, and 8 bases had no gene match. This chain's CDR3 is CAWSDIGRIDNEQFF. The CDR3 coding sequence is TGTGCCTGGAGTGACATCGGGAGGATCGACAATGAGCAGTTCTTC.

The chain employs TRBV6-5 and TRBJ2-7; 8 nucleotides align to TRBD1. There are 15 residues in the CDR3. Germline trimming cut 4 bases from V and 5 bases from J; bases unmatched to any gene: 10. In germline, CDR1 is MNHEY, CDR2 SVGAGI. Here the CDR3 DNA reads TGTGCCAGCAGTTTAAAAAGGGACAGGATCGACGAGCAGTACTTC. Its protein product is CASSLKRDRIDEQYF.

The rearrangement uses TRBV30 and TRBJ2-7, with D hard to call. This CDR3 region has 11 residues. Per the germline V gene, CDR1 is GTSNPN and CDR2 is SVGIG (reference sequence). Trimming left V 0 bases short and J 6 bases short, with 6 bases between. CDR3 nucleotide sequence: TGTGCCTGGAGTGTCGGGCGCGAGCAGTACTTC. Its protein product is CAWSVGREQYF.

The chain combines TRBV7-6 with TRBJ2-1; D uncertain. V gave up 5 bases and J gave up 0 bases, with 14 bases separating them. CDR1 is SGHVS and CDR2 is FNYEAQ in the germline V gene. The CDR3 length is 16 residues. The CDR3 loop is CASSPSRDISYNEQFF. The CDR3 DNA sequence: TGTGCCAGCAGCCCATCTAGGGATATCTCCTACAATGAGCAGTTCTTC.

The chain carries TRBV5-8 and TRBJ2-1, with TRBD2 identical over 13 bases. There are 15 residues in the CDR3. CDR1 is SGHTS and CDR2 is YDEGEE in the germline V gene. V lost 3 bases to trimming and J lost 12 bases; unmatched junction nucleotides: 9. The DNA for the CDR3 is TGTGCCAGCAGCTCGGGACTAGCGGGGCCTGGCGGGCAGTTCTTC. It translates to CASSSGLAGPGGQFF.

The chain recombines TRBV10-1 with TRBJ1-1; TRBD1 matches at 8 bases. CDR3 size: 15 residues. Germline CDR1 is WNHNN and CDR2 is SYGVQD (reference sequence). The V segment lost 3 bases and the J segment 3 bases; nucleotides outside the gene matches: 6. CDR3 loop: CASSDPGQGDTEAFF. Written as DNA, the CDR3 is TGCGCCAGCAGTGACCCCGGACAGGGTGACACTGAAGCTTTCTTT.

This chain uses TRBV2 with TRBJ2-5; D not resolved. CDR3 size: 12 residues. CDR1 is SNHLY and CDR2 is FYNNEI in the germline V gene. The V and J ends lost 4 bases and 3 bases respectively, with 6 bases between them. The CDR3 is CASSVVEETQYF. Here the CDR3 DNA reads TGTGCCAGCAGTGTTGTAGAAGAGACCCAGTACTTC.

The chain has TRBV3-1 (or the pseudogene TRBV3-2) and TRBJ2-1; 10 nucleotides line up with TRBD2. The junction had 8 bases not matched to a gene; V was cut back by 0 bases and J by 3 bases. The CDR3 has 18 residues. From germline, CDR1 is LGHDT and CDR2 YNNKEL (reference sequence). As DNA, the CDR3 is TGTGCCAGCAGCCAAGATAGTGGAGCGGGGGGGAACTACAATGAGCAGTTCTTC. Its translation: CASSQDSGAGGNYNEQFF.

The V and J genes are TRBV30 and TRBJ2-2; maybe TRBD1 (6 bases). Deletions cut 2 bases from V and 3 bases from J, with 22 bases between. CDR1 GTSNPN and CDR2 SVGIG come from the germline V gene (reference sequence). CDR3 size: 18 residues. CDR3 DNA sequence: TGTGCCTGGAGTAGGGCGCTTCGGGCAGGGGTTTACACCGGGGAGCTGTTTTTT. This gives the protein CAWSRALRAGVYTGELFF.

The CDR3 loop reads CASSPGPLGTQYF. The CDR3 coding sequence is TGTGCCAGCAGCCCTGGACCCCTCGGGACCCAGTACTTC. V usage is TRBV14 and J usage is TRBJ2-5; D not resolved. The V gene's germline CDR1 is SGHDN and CDR2 FVKESK. Between the trimmed V and J ends, which lost 4 bases and 7 bases, there was a span of 13 bases. The CDR3 is 13 residues long.